This entry lists 24 T cell receptor beta chains sequenced from one sample in a study of T cell repertoires in cytomegalovirus infection. TCRdb reprocessed the reads with MiXCR, giving one entry per CDR3 protein. The sample holds 100,000 or so distinct CDR3 sequences, approximately 15% seen once. Sequenced input: PBMCs. These receptors all come from a human donor in good health (CMV status not recorded). Some clones in this sample may be carry-over from other donors' samples.

This clonotype was observed a few times. The CDR3 region is CASSPLAGPFNTGELFF. CDR3 DNA: TGTGCCAGCAGCCCTCTAGCGGGGCCTTTTAACACCGGGGAGCTGTTTTTT. The V and J genes are TRBV12-3 or TRBV12-4 and TRBJ2-2; TRBD2 agrees at 9 bases. The J segment lost 2 bases and the V segment lost 6 bases, leaving 10 bases of the junction unmatched. This CDR3 spans 17 amino acids.

There are many counts of this clonotype. The V gene is TRBV7-2, the J gene TRBJ1-1; 7 nucleotides line up with TRBD1. This CDR3 comprises 15 residues. V lost 5 bases, J lost 4 bases, and 10 bases stayed unmatched. Germline CDR1 reads SGHTA; CDR2 reads FQGNSA. The CDR3 bases are TGTGCCAGCAGCAGTTCGACAGGGATGGCCACTGAAGCTTTCTTT. This codes for CASSSSTGMATEAFF.

The sample holds many counts of this clonotype. The gene calls are TRBV10-3 and TRBJ2-5, with unresolved D. Per germline, CDR1 ENHRY and CDR2 SYGVKD. Trimming left V 3 bases short and J 5 bases short, with 4 bases between. The CDR3 extends over 11 amino acids. CDR3 amino acids: CAISEAETQYF. DNA of the CDR3: TGTGCCATCAGTGAAGCCGAGACCCAGTACTTC.

A few counts support this clonotype. The V and J genes are TRBV6-5 and TRBJ1-1; TRBD1 agrees at 7 bases. V shed 6 bases, J shed 7 bases, and the junction held 8 bases outside the gene matches. The CDR3 is made up of 13 amino acids. Germline CDR1 and CDR2: MNHEY and SVGAGI. The chain's CDR3 is CASSRTGTVEAFF. In DNA, the CDR3 is TGTGCCAGCAGCCGAACCGGGACAGTTGAAGCTTTCTTT.

This clonotype appeared a few times. The chain recombines TRBV4-2 with TRBJ1-5; possibly TRBD1 for D (5 bases). The V end lost 0 bases, the J end lost 4 bases, and 16 bases lay between the germline ends. This CDR3 has 17 residues. The V gene's germline CDR1 is LGHNA and CDR2 YNFKEQ. CDR3 protein: CASSQEFRGVRNQPQHF. CDR3 bases: TGTGCCAGCAGCCAAGAGTTTCGAGGGGTGAGAAATCAGCCCCAGCATTTT.

With respect to this clonotype: A much more abundant neighbour one base away suggests this may be a read error. The rearrangement joins TRBV7-2 to TRBJ1-2; unclear D gene. CDR1 is SGHTA, CDR2 FQGNSA, per germline. CDR3 size: 12 residues. V lost 0 bases and J 8 bases, leaving 7 bases between the germline ends. This CDR3 is CASSLAHWGYTF. The DNA for the CDR3 is TGTGCCAGCAGCTTAGCGCACTGGGGCTACACCTTC.

The chain has TRBV7-2 and TRBJ1-1; D gene ambiguous. The length of the CDR3 is 15 residues. V dropped 5 bases and J dropped 4 bases, with 17 bases sitting between them. The germline gives CDR1 SGHTA, CDR2 FQGNSA. CDR3 coding DNA: TGTGCCAGCAGCCCACCCTCGAGCCGGGGCACTGAAGCTTTCTTT. Its protein is CASSPPSSRGTEAFF.

This clonotype was recorded a few times. V usage is TRBV7-9 and J usage is TRBJ2-5, with 12 bases fitting TRBD2. V shed 6 bases and J 5 bases; nucleotides not matched to a gene: 4. Germline CDR1 and CDR2: SEHNR and FQNEAQ (reference sequence). CDR3 length: 14 residues. The CDR3 bases are TGTGCCAGCAGACCCGGGACTAGCGGGGAGACCCAGTACTTC. It encodes CASRPGTSGETQYF.

Remarks on this clonotype: This may be a read error: a much more frequent sequence differs by one nucleotide. The V gene is TRBV7-2, the J gene TRBJ1-6, with D maybe TRBD1 (5 bases). V lost 5 bases and J lost 7, with 18 bases in between. The CDR3 loop spans 16 amino acids. Looked up from germline, CDR1 is SGHTA and CDR2 is FQGNSA. The CDR3 region has the DNA TGTGCCAGCAGCCTTAATGGGGCAGGGCGGAATTCACCCCTCCACTTT. Residues: CASSLNGAGRNSPLHF.

The V gene is TRBV2, the J gene TRBJ1-2; 7 bases fit TRBD1. Trimming cost V 7 bases and J 5 bases; bases outside gene matches: 4. Germline assignment: CDR1 SNHLY and CDR2 FYNNEI. The CDR3 spans 12 residues. In DNA form, the CDR3 reads TGTGCCAGCAAGTCAGGGGGGTATGGCTACACCTTC. It yields the protein CASKSGGYGYTF.

This clonotype was counted many times. The genes are TRBV20-1 and TRBJ1-1; weak D call: TRBD1 (5 bases). Trimming stripped 1 base from V and 4 bases from J, with 22 bases between. Germline V gene sequence: CDR1 DFQATT, CDR2 SNEGSKA (reference sequence). The CDR3 sequence is 17 residues long. This CDR3 is CSARGTGKSSGGTEAFF. CDR3 DNA: TGCAGTGCTAGAGGTACAGGAAAATCCTCAGGAGGCACTGAAGCTTTCTTT.

This clonotype was observed a handful of times. The chain combines TRBV12-3 or TRBV12-4 with TRBJ2-7; perhaps TRBD1 as D (5 bases). V lost 0 bases and J lost 7, with 10 bases in between. CDR3 size: 13 residues. In nucleotides, the CDR3 is TGTGCCAGCAGTTTAGCGCAGGGTCGGGAGCAGTACTTC. Its protein product is CASSLAQGREQYF.

This clonotype showed up just a few times. The chain employs TRBV7-9 and TRBJ2-7, with 9 bases that match TRBD1. V was clipped by 6 bases and J by 3 bases; unmatched bases: 6. Germline values: CDR1 SEHNR, CDR2 FQNEAQ (reference sequence). This CDR3 is built from 14 residues. CDR3 in DNA: TGTGCCAGCAGTTCCGGGACAGGGAACTACGAGCAGTACTTC. Amino acids: CASSSGTGNYEQYF.

This clonotype was detected a few times. The CDR3 region is CASSLNLRGNTEAFF. The CDR3 nucleotides read TGTGCCAGCAGCCTAAACCTAAGGGGGAACACTGAAGCTTTCTTT. This chain links TRBV7-9 with TRBJ1-1, with D perhaps matching TRBD1 (5 bases). Between the trimmed V and J ends, which lost 5 bases and 1 base, there was a span of 14 bases. Per the germline V gene, CDR1 is SEHNR and CDR2 is FQNEAQ (reference sequence). The CDR3 has 15 amino acids.

The rearrangement joins TRBV10-3 to TRBJ1-1; unclear D gene. This CDR3 is built from 12 residues. V shed 5 bases and J shed 4 bases, with 8 bases lying between them. Germline V lookup: CDR1 ENHRY, CDR2 SYGVKD. CDR3 amino acids: CAISSTATEAFF. The CDR3 nucleotides are TGTGCCATCAGTTCCACGGCCACTGAAGCTTTCTTT.

This clonotype was seen many times. The chain links TRBV28 to TRBJ2-1; no firm D call. Germline-derived CDR1 and CDR2 are MDHEN and SYDVKM. This CDR3 contains 14 residues. Trimming removed 3 bases at V and 10 bases at J, with 16 bases between. The CDR3: CASSFDVDLQEQFF. The CDR3 DNA follows: TGTGCCAGCAGTTTTGACGTCGACCTCCAGGAGCAGTTCTTC.

The genes are TRBV2 and TRBJ2-6, with unresolved D. Trimming took off 0 bases at V and 7 bases at J, with 10 bases between the two ends. This CDR3 has 15 amino acids. Looked up from germline, CDR1 is SNHLY and CDR2 is FYNNEI. The CDR3 nucleotides read TGTGCCAGCAGTGAAGCGCGACCGGGCGCCAACGTCCTGACTTTC. Amino acid sequence: CASSEARPGANVLTF.

This chain uses TRBV5-4 with TRBJ2-2; tentative D call: TRBD2 (5 bases). V shed 4 bases and J shed 3 bases, with 16 bases lying between them. The CDR3 consists of 16 residues. Germline lookup yields CDR1 SGHNT and CDR2 YYREEE (reference sequence). CDR3 amino acids: CASSRTRVEYTGELFF. The CDR3 DNA follows: TGTGCCAGCAGCCGCACGAGGGTGGAATACACCGGGGAGCTGTTTTTT.

This clonotype was seen repeatedly, ten times or more. The CDR3 is CSVSGTGERMEAFF. The CDR3 coding sequence is TGCAGCGTTTCCGGGACAGGGGAGAGAATGGAAGCTTTCTTT. The genes are TRBV29-1 and TRBJ1-1; TRBD1 aligns across 10 bases. Unmatched junction bases numbered 11, after V lost 5 bases and J lost 8 bases. The CDR3 has 14 residues. Germline V lookup: CDR1 SQVTM, CDR2 ANQGSEA.

J is TRBJ2-3 and V is TRBV7-3; D possibly uses TRBD1 or TRBD2 (5 bases each). Germline V gene sequence: CDR1 SGHTA, CDR2 FQGTGA. This CDR3 region has 14 residues. V lost 2 bases and J 2 bases, leaving 8 bases between the germline ends. CDR3 protein: CASSLWGTTDTQYF. CDR3 in DNA: TGTGCCAGCAGCTTATGGGGGACCACAGATACGCAGTATTTT.

The genes are TRBV5-1 and TRBJ1-1; D not resolved. Trimming removed 3 bases from V and 1 base from J, with 4 bases in between. The CDR3 is made up of 12 amino acids. Germline values: CDR1 SGHRS, CDR2 YFSETQ. For the CDR3, the DNA is TGCGCCAGCAGCTCCGAGAACACTGAAGCTTTCTTT. It codes for CASSSENTEAFF.

In its sample, this clonotype was seen many times. The chain combines TRBV7-9 with TRBJ2-1, with TRBD2 matching 12 bases. Per germline, CDR1 SEHNR and CDR2 FQNEAQ (reference sequence). This CDR3 contains 17 residues. With V trimmed by 0 bases and J by 6 bases, 6 bases remained unmatched. This CDR3 is CASSLARLGLAGNEQFF. The CDR3 nucleotides read TGTGCCAGCAGCTTAGCGAGGTTGGGACTAGCGGGCAATGAGCAGTTCTTC.

The chain recombines TRBV19 with TRBJ2-3; 8 bases match TRBD1. The CDR3 covers 14 residues. Germline V gene data show CDR1 as LNHDA and CDR2 as SQIVND (reference sequence). Losses at the gene ends were 5 bases for V and 7 bases for J; bases not matched to a gene: 8. The DNA of the CDR3 is TGTGCCAGTAGTTCAGGACAGGGATCAAATACGCAGTATTTT. Its protein product is CASSSGQGSNTQYF.

This clonotype has a handful of counts. The rearrangement links TRBV7-9 to TRBJ1-1; 7 nucleotides line up with TRBD1. CDR3 length: 12 residues. CDR1 and CDR2 (germline): SEHNR, FQNEAQ (reference sequence). With V trimmed by 6 bases and J by 11 bases, 9 bases remained unmatched. CDR3 sequence: CASSQQGNMAFF. CDR3 nucleotide sequence: TGTGCCAGCAGTCAACAGGGGAATATGGCTTTCTTT.